What follows is one TCR beta chain and its context. This sample stems from a study of early T cells in non-severe SARS-CoV-2 infection. V lost 5 bases, J lost 4 bases, and 10 bases stayed unmatched. This CDR3 comprises 17 residues. Germline V gene lookup returns CDR1 LGHDT and CDR2 YNNKEL (reference sequence). TCRdb re-derived calls from the 5' RACE reads in MiXCR, one entry per CDR3 protein. The table records under 85,000 distinct CDR3 sequences, about 13% of them present only once. This TCR came from an adult who was a healthcare worker with PCR-confirmed SARS-CoV-2 infection or an uninfected control (not recorded which). The J gene is TRBJ2-1, the V gene TRBV3-1, with 11 positions matching TRBD2. The material sequenced was whole blood. This CDR3 is CASSGYPTSGEYNEQFF. The CDR3 DNA follows: TGTGCCAGCAGCGGCTACCCGACTAGCGGGGAATACAATGAGCAGTTCTTC.